This T cell receptor beta chain was observed in a study of shared clonotypes between healthy human individuals. Study at large: The donors, two women and a few men, were aged 18 to 49.

Naive CD8 isolation took CD45RO-negative cells positively selected for CCR7 and excluded terminally differentiated effector memory CD45RA+ cells. Concerning this clone: What it recognizes is unknown. The sample contains more than one DNA sequence encoding this CDR3.

The data were produced by immunoSEQ multiplex PCR, yet TCRdb's version contains in-frame clones alone and is incomplete. The sample records under 600,000 clones, 98% being singletons. Findings and caveats of the study: There were few donors, and this limited the genetic and exposure-history diversity represented. The authors sampled blood alone, and tissue repertoires likely differ. When naive CD4 clonotypes were compared across a handful of donors, around 4.6% were shared.

The CDR3 sequence is 14 residues long. From germline, CDR1 is MNHEY and CDR2 SMNVEV (reference sequence). The junction had 5 bases not matched to a gene; V was cut back by 2 bases and J by 7 bases. The sequence derives from a man aged 25-45 years in good health. The V gene is TRBV27, the J gene TRBJ2-1, with 7 bases lining up with TRBD2. The sequenced sample consisted of naive CD8+ T cells sorted from blood. The CDR3: CASSLAGALNEQFF. The CDR3 DNA reads TGTGCCAGCAGTTTAGCGGGAGCGTTGAATGAGCAGTTCTTC.